The clone carrying this T cell receptor (beta chain) has more than one count but fewer than ten. Its antigen is still unknown. The record originates from a study of CD8 T cell repertoires and HIV-1 epitope variants. Whole-study context: Twenty-five autologous and known Gag and Nef epitope variant peptides each stimulated T cells separately.

Deletions cut 2 bases from V and 0 bases from J, with 14 bases between. The CDR3 contains 17 residues. Germline V gene sequence: CDR1 MNHEY, CDR2 SMNVEV (reference sequence). Survey-depth immunoSEQ sequencing covered TCR beta CDR3 regions. Sequencing was performed with immunoSEQ multiplex PCR; in TCRdb, only in-frame clones are kept and a portion is missing. This table has around 3,000 clones, under 85% appearing once. The sample was cultured CD8+ T cells derived from PBMCs. This receptor was taken from a male donor with HIV. The V call is TRBV27, the J call TRBJ2-1, with TRBD1 as a possible D gene (6 bases). CDR3 protein: CASSLKQGEGSYNEQFF. The CDR3 DNA sequence: TGTGCCAGCAGTTTAAAACAGGGTGAGGGCTCCTACAATGAGCAGTTCTTC.